Listed below are T cell receptor beta chains from one sample, sequenced in a study of blood T cell repertoires in COVID-19. Some clones are missing from TCRdb's copy, which holds only in-frame ones; the method was immunoSEQ multiplex PCR. Of 200,000 to 300,000 clones in the sample, 80% to 85% are singletons; the top ten hold around an eighth. Sequences were obtained from peripheral blood. The receptors come from a woman aged 55-69 years with active or convalescent COVID-19. CDR3s include the opening cysteine and the closing phenylalanine or tryptophan. Each record gives: clone size, J gene, V gene, D gene, CDR3 protein, CDR3 DNA. A D gene is named only where the DNA matches it firmly. A row's size may be missing; if present it is once, few, many or a size class.

size: NA; J: TRBJ2-2; V: TRBV5-1; D: NA; CDR3: CASRAWVADTGELFF; DNA: TGCGCCAGCAGAGCATGGGTAGCGGACACCGGGGAGCTGTTTTTT
size: NA; J: TRBJ2-5; V: TRBV19; D: NA; CDR3: CASSTQGETQYF; DNA: TGTGCCAGTAGTACTCAGGGGGAGACCCAGTACTTC
size: NA; J: TRBJ1-3; V: TRBV4-2; D: NA; CDR3: CASSQDSGVPGNTIYF; DNA: TGTGCCAGCAGCCAAGATTCGGGAGTACCTGGAAACACCATATATTTT
size: NA; J: TRBJ2-1; V: TRBV7-2; D: TRBD2; CDR3: CASSLGTASGEQFF; DNA: TGTGCCAGCAGCTTAGGGACTGCTAGCGGTGAGCAGTTCTTC
size: NA; J: TRBJ1-2; V: TRBV18; D: TRBD1; CDR3: CASSGQGVVGYGYTF; DNA: TGTGCCAGCTCCGGACAGGGGGTAGTGGGCTATGGCTACACCTTC
size: NA; J: TRBJ1-2; V: TRBV6-6; D: NA; CDR3: CASSYSRGTGDYGYTF; DNA: TGTGCCAGCAGTTACTCAAGGGGTACGGGGGACTATGGCTACACCTTC
size: NA; J: TRBJ2-5; V: TRBV6-5; D: TRBD2; CDR3: CASSYSGGAGETQYF; DNA: TGTGCCAGCAGTTACAGCGGGGGGGCCGGGGAGACCCAGTACTTC
size: NA; J: TRBJ1-1; V: TRBV7-2; D: TRBD1; CDR3: CASSQGANTEAFF; DNA: TGTGCCAGCAGCCAGGGGGCAAACACTGAAGCTTTCTTT
size: NA; J: TRBJ1-2; V: TRBV5-1; D: TRBD1; CDR3: CASSTMTGVDGYTF; DNA: TGCGCCAGCAGCACGATGACAGGGGTCGATGGCTACACCTTC
size: few; J: TRBJ1-3; V: TRBV4-1; D: NA; CDR3: CASSQGTDYGNTIYF; DNA: TGCGCCAGCAGCCAAGGGACAGACTACGGAAACACCATATATTTT
size: NA; J: TRBJ1-2; V: TRBV5-6; D: TRBD1; CDR3: CASSRGQGRNYGYTF; DNA: TGTGCCAGCAGCCGCGGACAGGGGAGGAACTATGGCTACACCTTC
size: NA; J: TRBJ2-6; V: TRBV18; D: NA; CDR3: CASSPRTGWGSGANVLTF; DNA: TGTGCCAGCTCACCACGCACAGGTTGGGGCTCTGGGGCCAACGTCCTGACTTTC
size: NA; J: TRBJ2-3; V: TRBV3-1/TRBV3-2; D: TRBD2; CDR3: CASSQLGLAGVLDTQYF; DNA: TGTGCCAGCAGCCAATTGGGACTAGCGGGGGTCCTGGATACGCAGTATTTT
size: NA; J: TRBJ1-2; V: TRBV30; D: TRBD1; CDR3: CAWSLKPGTGMIGYTF; DNA: TGTGCCTGGAGCCTCAAACCCGGGACAGGGATGATTGGCTACACCTTC
size: NA; J: TRBJ1-3; V: TRBV28; D: TRBD1; CDR3: CASSSGTGPESGNTIYF; DNA: TGTGCCAGCAGTTCCGGGACAGGCCCTGAATCTGGAAACACCATATATTTT
size: NA; J: TRBJ2-5; V: TRBV5-4; D: TRBD1; CDR3: CASSLAGTEETQYF; DNA: TGTGCCAGCAGCTTGGCCGGGACAGAGGAGACCCAGTACTTC
size: NA; J: TRBJ2-7; V: TRBV19; D: NA; CDR3: CASKLGTGTYEQYF; DNA: TGTGCCAGTAAACTGGGGACTGGAACCTACGAGCAGTACTTC
size: once; J: TRBJ2-3; V: TRBV2; D: TRBD2; CDR3: CASNRFSGGALDTQYF; DNA: TGTGCCAGCAACCGCTTTAGCGGGGGGGCCTTGGATACGCAGTATTTT
size: NA; J: TRBJ2-3; V: TRBV28; D: TRBD1; CDR3: CASPPPGTGRTDTQYF; DNA: TGTGCCAGCCCCCCCCCGGGGACAGGGCGCACAGATACGCAGTATTTT
size: NA; J: TRBJ1-2; V: TRBV3-1/TRBV3-2; D: TRBD1; CDR3: CASSQDDREEGYTF; DNA: TGTGCCAGCAGCCAAGATGACAGGGAGGAGGGCTACACCTTC